One sample yielded the 23 T cell receptor beta chains listed below, sequenced in a study of cytomegalovirus exposure and HLA in healthy donors (dated by TCRdb to the late 2010s). The protocol used for the library was the immunoSEQ multiplex PCR assay. For the multiplex PCR, a mixture combining 60 forward primers for TCR Vbeta segments and 13 reverse primers for TCR Jbeta segments was used. Imported from immuneACCESS, the table was reduced by TCRdb to in-frame sequences with V and J called. These copies leave out some clones; in studies compared against another copy, an unresolved V gene accounts for under half, and the cause of the remainder is not known. This sample lists over 150,000 clones; 84% were detected once. In total, the top ten clones hold around 0.41% of the sample. Sequencing input: PBMCs. The receptors stem from a boy aged 2 to 10 in good health and CMV-seronegative.

The rearrangement uses TRBV6-5 and TRBJ2-7; D perhaps matches TRBD1 (6 bases). This CDR3 has 15 residues. The V and J ends lost 10 bases and 4 bases respectively, with 23 bases between them. Germline CDR1 reads MNHEY; CDR2 reads SVGAGI. CDR3 residues: CATGRGSRGGYEQYF. CDR3 bases: TGTGCCACCGGACGGGGCAGCAGAGGGGGATACGAGCAGTACTTC.

The genes are TRBV28 and TRBJ2-1, with 8 positions matching TRBD1. This CDR3 spans 16 amino acids. Germline CDR1 and CDR2: MDHEN and SYDVKM. After removal of 2 bases from V and 4 bases from J, the junction contained 7 bases not matched to a gene. CDR3 amino acids: CASSLQGQGLYNEQFF. Here the CDR3 DNA reads TGTGCCAGCAGTTTACAAGGACAGGGCCTATACAATGAGCAGTTCTTC.

CDR3 protein: CASSDFGLPDVYEQYF. The CDR3 nucleotides read TGTGCCAGCAGTGACTTCGGACTTCCTGATGTCTACGAGCAGTACTTC. The rearrangement joins TRBV6-1 to TRBJ2-7, with a weak D call TRBD2 (5 bases). Trimming took 3 bases from V and 3 from J, leaving 18 bases between them. From germline, CDR1 is MNHNS and CDR2 SASEGT. The CDR3 has 16 residues.

The sample holds a few counts of this clone. V usage is TRBV7-6 and J usage is TRBJ1-1; D ambiguous. Germline V gene lookup returns CDR1 SGHVS and CDR2 FNYEAQ. The CDR3 loop spans 13 amino acids. Trimming removed 6 bases from V and 0 bases from J, with 8 bases in between. This CDR3 reads CASRSTVNTEAFF. In DNA, the CDR3 is TGTGCCAGCAGGAGTACAGTGAACACTGAAGCTTTCTTT.

The chain has TRBV18 and TRBJ1-4; TRBD1 matches at 8 bases. This CDR3 spans 16 amino acids. CDR1 is KGHSH and CDR2 is LQKENI in the germline V gene. The V and J ends lost 6 bases and 0 bases, in that order; junction bases with no gene match: 6. CDR3 sequence (DNA): TGTGCCAGCTCGTCGGACAGGGCGGCAACTAATGAAAAACTGTTTTTT. Residues: CASSSDRAATNEKLFF.

This clone has only a few counts. The V and J genes are TRBV2 and TRBJ2-2; 7 bases match TRBD1. Germline CDR1 SNHLY, CDR2 FYNNEI. V shed 5 bases, J shed 1 base, and the junction held 7 bases outside the gene matches. The CDR3 is 16 residues long. For the CDR3, the DNA is TGTGCCAGCAGTTCCCTTGACAGGGAGAACACCGGGGAGCTGTTTTTT. Its translation is CASSSLDRENTGELFF.

V gene TRBV6-5 combines with J gene TRBJ2-2, with TRBD2 identical over 8 bases. CDR3 length: 15 amino acids. CDR1 MNHEY and CDR2 SVGAGI come from the germline V gene. V shed 4 bases, J shed 3 bases, and the junction held 4 bases outside the gene matches. The CDR3 loop is CASSSLAGYTGELFF. The DNA of the CDR3 is TGTGCCAGCAGTTCGTTAGCGGGGTACACCGGGGAGCTGTTTTTT.

The chain uses TRBV7-3 and TRBJ2-2, with 9 positions matching TRBD1. Germline V gene data show CDR1 as SGHTA and CDR2 as FQGTGA. The CDR3 has 16 residues. The trim removed 1 base at V and 6 bases at J, leaving 6 bases unmatched. CDR3 amino acids: CASSLMGQGVSGELFF. The CDR3 nucleotides are TGTGCCAGCAGCTTAATGGGACAGGGTGTCTCCGGGGAGCTGTTTTTT.

The chain uses TRBV5-4 and TRBJ2-3; tentatively, D is TRBD1 (6 bases). Germline V gives CDR1 SGHNT, CDR2 YYREEE (reference sequence). V was clipped by 1 base and J by 4 bases, with 10 bases between them. The CDR3 totals 14 residues. CDR3 in amino acids: CASSLRGSSDTQYF. CDR3 sequence (DNA): TGTGCCAGCAGCTTGAGGGGGAGTTCAGATACGCAGTATTTT.

The gene calls are TRBV5-5 and TRBJ1-1, with D tentatively TRBD1 (6 bases). The germline V and J ends were trimmed by 4 bases and 1 base, with 8 bases remaining between them. This CDR3 is 13 amino acids long. Germline lookup yields CDR1 SGHKS and CDR2 YYEKEE (reference sequence). CDR3 residues: CASSQTGNTEAFF. The CDR3 DNA sequence: TGTGCCAGCAGCCAGACAGGGAACACTGAAGCTTTCTTT.

V and J are TRBV7-9 and TRBJ2-7, with TRBD1 matching 12 bases. Trimming cost V 5 bases and J 6 bases; bases outside gene matches: 5. Germline CDR1 is SEHNR and CDR2 is FQNEAQ (reference sequence). This CDR3 is built from 14 residues. The CDR3 DNA follows: TGTGCCAGCAGCCCCGGGACAGGGGGCTCCGAGCAGTACTTC. Translated: CASSPGTGGSEQYF.

The chain uses TRBV5-1 and TRBJ2-3; the match to TRBD2 covers 7 bases. J gave up 2 bases and V 2 bases, and 8 bases lay outside the gene matches. Germline assignment: CDR1 SGHRS and CDR2 YFSETQ. The CDR3 loop spans 16 amino acids. DNA for the CDR3: TGCGCCAGCAGCTTTTCTCCGGGACTAAACACAGATACGCAGTATTTT. Encoded protein: CASSFSPGLNTDTQYF.

On this clone: The same CDR3 also results from other DNA sequences found in this sample. V usage is TRBV29-1 and J usage is TRBJ1-1, with TRBD1 matching 7 bases. Germline lookup yields CDR1 SQVTM and CDR2 ANQGSEA. There are 14 residues in the CDR3. The junction had 11 bases not matched to a gene; V was cut back by 6 bases and J by 4 bases. The DNA for the CDR3 is TGCAGCGTGCCGGAGGCAGGGGGTATCACTGAAGCTTTCTTT. Encoded protein: CSVPEAGGITEAFF.

The V and J genes are TRBV19 and TRBJ1-3; a possible D gene is TRBD1 (6 bases). The V end was cut by 6 bases, the J end by 0 bases, with 12 bases between. The CDR3 totals 15 residues. Germline assignment: CDR1 LNHDA and CDR2 SQIVND (reference sequence). In DNA form, the CDR3 reads TGTGCCAGTAGCTACAGGGCTAGCTCTGGAAACACCATATATTTT. As protein: CASSYRASSGNTIYF.

The V and J genes are TRBV9 and TRBJ2-3; 7 nucleotides align to TRBD2. Looked up from germline, CDR1 is SGDLS and CDR2 is YYNGEE. The CDR3 loop spans 15 amino acids. Trimming at V came to 0 bases and at J to 3 bases, leaving 4 bases not matched to a gene. The CDR3 is CASSVGAGVTDTQYF. CDR3 DNA sequence: TGTGCCAGCAGCGTAGGGGCGGGAGTAACAGATACGCAGTATTTT.

This clone is a singleton in its sample. The rearrangement uses TRBV19 and TRBJ1-5, with 8 bases matching TRBD1. V shed 1 base, J shed 7 bases, and the junction held 9 bases outside the gene matches. Germline V gene data show CDR1 as LNHDA and CDR2 as SQIVND (reference sequence). The CDR3 is 16 residues long. The CDR3 coding sequence is TGTGCCAGTAGTATAGTGCTCAGGGGGCGAATCCAGCCCCAGCATTTT. This gives the protein CASSIVLRGRIQPQHF.

The chain joins TRBV12-5 to TRBJ1-1, with TRBD1 matching 7 bases. V lost 5 bases and J lost 0; bases outside the gene matches: 12. The CDR3 spans 17 residues. The germline V gene has CDR1 LGHNT and CDR2 FRNRAP. Here the CDR3 reads CASGMTGSGPMNTEAFF. The CDR3, as DNA: TGTGCTAGTGGTATGACAGGGTCCGGTCCTATGAACACTGAAGCTTTCTTT.

The chain is built from TRBV5-1 and TRBJ2-5, with 13 nucleotides matching TRBD2. CDR1 SGHRS and CDR2 YFSETQ come from the germline V gene. This CDR3 has 18 residues. J lost 2 bases, V lost 2 bases, and 9 bases had no gene match. The CDR3 DNA follows: TGCGCCAGCAGCTTCGGACTAGCGGGAGTCCCGTGGCAAGAGACCCAGTACTTC. Protein product: CASSFGLAGVPWQETQYF.

The gene calls are TRBV7-2 and TRBJ1-2, with D perhaps matching TRBD1 (6 bases). Trimming stripped 5 bases from V and 6 bases from J, with 19 bases between. Germline V CDR1 and CDR2: SGHTA, FQGNSA. This CDR3 comprises 15 residues. The CDR3 DNA reads TGTGCCAGCAGCGTAGTGCTTGGGACAACCCATGGCTACACCTTC. Its protein is CASSVVLGTTHGYTF.

The chain joins TRBV2 to TRBJ2-7; D perhaps matches TRBD1 (5 bases). The length of the CDR3 is 14 residues. V dropped 4 bases and J dropped 3 bases, with 13 bases sitting between them. CDR1 SNHLY and CDR2 FYNNEI come from the germline V gene. CDR3 in amino acids: CASSVIGRDYEQYF. The CDR3 bases are TGTGCCAGCAGTGTAATCGGCAGGGACTACGAGCAGTACTTC.

Worth noting for this clone: Distinct nucleotide sequences in the sample also encode this CDR3. The CDR3 DNA reads as TGTGCCATCTCGGGAGCCGGCACAGATACGCAGTATTTT. Amino acids: CAISGAGTDTQYF. The chain joins TRBV10-3 to TRBJ2-3, with D perhaps TRBD2 (6 bases). CDR1 and CDR2 (germline): ENHRY, SYGVKD. V was shortened by 8 bases and J by 1 base, with 10 bases between the two germline ends. This CDR3 spans 13 amino acids.

This rearrangement joins TRBV6-1 to TRBJ1-5, with D perhaps TRBD1 (5 bases). Trimming pared 3 bases from V and 5 bases from J, leaving 26 bases between. The CDR3 is made up of 19 amino acids. Germline lookup yields CDR1 MNHNS and CDR2 SASEGT. The CDR3 DNA reads as TGTGCCAGCAGTGAGATTTCGGGCAGGGTCGGTATTAAGGATCAGCCCCAGCATTTT. Amino acids: CASSEISGRVGIKDQPQHF.

This clone was observed a few times. The chain recombines TRBV5-1 with TRBJ2-7, with 10 bases lining up with TRBD2. V was pared by 1 base and J by 2 bases, with 3 bases of the junction left unmatched. The CDR3 loop spans 15 amino acids. The germline V gene has CDR1 SGHRS and CDR2 YFSETQ. CDR3 sequence reads: CASSLWLAGAYEQYF. The CDR3 DNA follows: TGCGCCAGCAGCTTGTGGCTAGCGGGAGCCTACGAGCAGTACTTC.